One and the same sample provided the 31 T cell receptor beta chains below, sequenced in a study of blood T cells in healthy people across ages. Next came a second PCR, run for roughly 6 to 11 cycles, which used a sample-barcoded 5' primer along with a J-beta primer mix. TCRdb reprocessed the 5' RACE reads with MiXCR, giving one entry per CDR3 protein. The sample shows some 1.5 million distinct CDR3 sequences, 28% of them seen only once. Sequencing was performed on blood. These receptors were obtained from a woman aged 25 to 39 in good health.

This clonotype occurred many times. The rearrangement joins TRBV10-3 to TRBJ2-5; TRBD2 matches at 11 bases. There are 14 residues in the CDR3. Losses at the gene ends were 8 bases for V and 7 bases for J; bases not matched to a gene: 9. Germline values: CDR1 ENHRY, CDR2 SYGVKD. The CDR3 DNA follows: TGTGCCATCTTCTCTAGCGGGGGGATGGGGACCCAGTACTTC. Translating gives CAIFSSGGMGTQYF.

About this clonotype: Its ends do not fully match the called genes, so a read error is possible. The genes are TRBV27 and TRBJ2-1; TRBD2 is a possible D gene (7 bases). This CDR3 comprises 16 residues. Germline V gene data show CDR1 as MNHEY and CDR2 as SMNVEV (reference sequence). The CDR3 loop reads CASSLFGQGRGNERFF. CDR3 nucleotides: TGTGCCAGCAGTCTCTTCGGCCAGGGGAGGGGCAATGAGCGGTTCTTC.

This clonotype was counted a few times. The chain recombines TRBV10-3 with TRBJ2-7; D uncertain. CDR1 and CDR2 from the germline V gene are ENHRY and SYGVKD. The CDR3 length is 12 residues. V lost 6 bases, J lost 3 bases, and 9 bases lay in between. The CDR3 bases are TGTGCCATCAGGGACGTTTTCTACGAGCAGTACTTC. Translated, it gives CAIRDVFYEQYF.

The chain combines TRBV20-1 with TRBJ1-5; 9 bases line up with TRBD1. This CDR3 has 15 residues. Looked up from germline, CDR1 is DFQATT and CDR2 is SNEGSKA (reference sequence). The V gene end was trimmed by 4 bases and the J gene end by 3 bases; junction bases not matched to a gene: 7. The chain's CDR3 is CSATKQGANNQPQHF. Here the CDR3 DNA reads TGCAGTGCTACCAAACAGGGGGCGAACAATCAGCCCCAGCATTTT.

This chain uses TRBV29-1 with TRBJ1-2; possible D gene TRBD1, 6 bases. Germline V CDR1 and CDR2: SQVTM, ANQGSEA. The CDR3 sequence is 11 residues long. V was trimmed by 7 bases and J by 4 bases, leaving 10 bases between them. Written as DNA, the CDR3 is TGCAGCGATCGACAGGTCTATGGCTACACCTTC. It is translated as CSDRQVYGYTF.

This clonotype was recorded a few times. The DNA for the CDR3 is TGCAGCGTCCACAGGGCGGACACTGAAGCTTTCTTT. Translated: CSVHRADTEAFF. The chain links TRBV29-1 to TRBJ1-1, with D perhaps matching TRBD1 (6 bases). Between the trimmed V and J ends, which lost 6 bases and 3 bases, there was a span of 11 bases. CDR1 and CDR2 from the germline V gene are SQVTM and ANQGSEA. The CDR3 is 12 residues long.

CDR3 in DNA: TGTGCCAGCAGCAGGGGGGTCGGGGAGCTGTTTTTT. Its protein is CASSRGVGELFF. This chain joins TRBV6-5 and TRBJ2-2, with D maybe TRBD1 (7 bases). In germline, CDR1 is MNHEY, CDR2 SVGAGI. Trimming removed 6 bases from V and 7 bases from J, with 9 bases in between. The CDR3 is 12 residues long.

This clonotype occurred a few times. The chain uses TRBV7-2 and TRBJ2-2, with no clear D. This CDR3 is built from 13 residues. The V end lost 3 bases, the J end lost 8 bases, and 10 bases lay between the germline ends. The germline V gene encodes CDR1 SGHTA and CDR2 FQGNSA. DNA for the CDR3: TGTGCCAGCAGCTTGGGGTGGGGAGGGGAGCTGTTTTTT. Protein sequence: CASSLGWGGELFF.

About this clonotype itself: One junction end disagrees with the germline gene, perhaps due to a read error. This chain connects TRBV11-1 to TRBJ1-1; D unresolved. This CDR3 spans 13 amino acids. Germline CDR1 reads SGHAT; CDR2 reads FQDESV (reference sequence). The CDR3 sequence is CASSLGGNTGAFF. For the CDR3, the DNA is TGTGCCAGCAGCTTAGGCGGGAACACTGGAGCTTTCTTT.

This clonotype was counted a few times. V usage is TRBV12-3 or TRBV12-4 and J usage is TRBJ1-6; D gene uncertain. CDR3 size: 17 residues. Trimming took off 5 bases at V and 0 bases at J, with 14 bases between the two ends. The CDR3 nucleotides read TGTGCCAGCAGTGAAACGACAAGAGGCTCCTATAATTCACCCCTCCACTTT. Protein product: CASSETTRGSYNSPLHF.

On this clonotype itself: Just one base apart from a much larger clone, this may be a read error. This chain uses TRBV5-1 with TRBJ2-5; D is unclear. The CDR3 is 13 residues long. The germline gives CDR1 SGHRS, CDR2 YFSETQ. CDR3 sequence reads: CAGSLFAEETQYF. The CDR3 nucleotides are TGCGCCGGCAGCTTGTTTGCAGAAGAGACCCAGTACTTC.

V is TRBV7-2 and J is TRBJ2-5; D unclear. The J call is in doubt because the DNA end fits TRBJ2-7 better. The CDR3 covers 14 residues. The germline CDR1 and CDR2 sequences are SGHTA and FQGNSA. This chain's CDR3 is CASSLKWHSYEQYF. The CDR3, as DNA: TGTGCCAGCAGCTTAAAATGGCACTCCTACGAGCAGTACTTC.

CDR3 residues: CASSSRTNTGELFF. The DNA for the CDR3 is TGCGCCAGCAGCTCCAGGACTAACACCGGGGAGCTGTTTTTT. The J gene is TRBJ2-2, the V gene TRBV5-1; D is possibly TRBD2 (5 bases). The CDR3 totals 14 residues. With 3 bases removed from V and 2 bases from J, the gap between germline ends came to 8 bases. Germline V gene lookup returns CDR1 SGHRS and CDR2 YFSETQ.

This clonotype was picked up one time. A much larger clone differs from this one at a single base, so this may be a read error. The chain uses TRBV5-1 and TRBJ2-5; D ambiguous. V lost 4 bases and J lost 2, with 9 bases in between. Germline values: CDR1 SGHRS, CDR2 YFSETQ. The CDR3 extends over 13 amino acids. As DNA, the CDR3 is TGCGCCAGCAGCCAGAAACCACAAGAGACCCAGTACTTC. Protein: CASSQKPQETQYF.

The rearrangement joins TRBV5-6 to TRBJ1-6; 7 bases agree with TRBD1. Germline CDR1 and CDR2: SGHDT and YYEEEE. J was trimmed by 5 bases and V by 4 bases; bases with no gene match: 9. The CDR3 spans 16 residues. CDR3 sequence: CASSRRAGQDNSPLHF. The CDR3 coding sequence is TGTGCCAGCAGCCGTAGGGCCGGACAGGATAATTCACCCCTCCACTTT.

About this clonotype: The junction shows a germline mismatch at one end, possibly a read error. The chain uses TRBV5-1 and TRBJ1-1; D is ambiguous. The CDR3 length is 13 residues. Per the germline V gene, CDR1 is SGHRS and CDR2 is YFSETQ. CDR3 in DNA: TGCGCCAGCAGCTTGGTCGGGAACGCTGAAGCTTTCTTT. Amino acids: CASSLVGNAEAFF.

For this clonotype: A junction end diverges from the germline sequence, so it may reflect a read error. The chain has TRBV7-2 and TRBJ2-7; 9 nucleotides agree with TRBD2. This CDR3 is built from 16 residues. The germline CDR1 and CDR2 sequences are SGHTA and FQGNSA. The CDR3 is CAGSLVSLAGSYEQYF. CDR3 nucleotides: TGTGCCGGCAGCTTAGTTTCCCTAGCGGGATCCTACGAGCAGTACTTC.

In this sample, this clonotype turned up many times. CDR3 protein: CASSPPEGSTDTQYF. The CDR3 nucleotides are TGCGCCAGCAGCCCGCCGGAGGGCAGCACAGATACGCAGTATTTT. The rearrangement joins TRBV5-1 to TRBJ2-3, with D tentatively TRBD2 (6 bases). The CDR3 totals 15 residues. The V and J ends lost 4 bases and 0 bases respectively, with 12 bases between them. CDR1 is SGHRS, CDR2 YFSETQ, per germline.

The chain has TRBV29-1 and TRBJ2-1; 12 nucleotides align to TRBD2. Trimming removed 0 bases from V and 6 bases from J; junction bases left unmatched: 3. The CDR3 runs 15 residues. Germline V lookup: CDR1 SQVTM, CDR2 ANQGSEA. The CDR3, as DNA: TGCAGCGTTGAAGATGGACTAGCGGGAAGCAATGAGCAGTTCTTC. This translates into CSVEDGLAGSNEQFF.

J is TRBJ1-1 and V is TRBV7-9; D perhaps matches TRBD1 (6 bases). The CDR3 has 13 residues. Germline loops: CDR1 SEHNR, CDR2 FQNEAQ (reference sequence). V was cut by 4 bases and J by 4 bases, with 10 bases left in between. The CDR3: CASSSPGVTEAFF. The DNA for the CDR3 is TGTGCCAGCAGCTCCCCAGGGGTCACTGAAGCTTTCTTT.

The CDR3 here is CSASNLAGEQYF. CDR3 DNA: TGCAGTGCTAGTAATCTAGCGGGCGAGCAGTACTTC. The V call is TRBV20-1, the J call TRBJ2-4; TRBD2 aligns across 8 bases. The end of the DNA is better explained by TRBJ2-7, so the J call may be wrong. This CDR3 comprises 12 residues. Germline CDR1 reads DFQATT; CDR2 reads SNEGSKA (reference sequence).

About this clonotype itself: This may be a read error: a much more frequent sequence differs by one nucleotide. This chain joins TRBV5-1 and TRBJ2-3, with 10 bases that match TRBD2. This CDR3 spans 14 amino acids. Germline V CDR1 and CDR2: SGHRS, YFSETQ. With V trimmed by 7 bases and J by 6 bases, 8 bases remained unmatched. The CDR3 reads CASRTSGRRDTQYF. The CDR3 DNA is TGCGCCAGCCGGACTAGCGGTCGACGGGATACGCAGTATTTT.

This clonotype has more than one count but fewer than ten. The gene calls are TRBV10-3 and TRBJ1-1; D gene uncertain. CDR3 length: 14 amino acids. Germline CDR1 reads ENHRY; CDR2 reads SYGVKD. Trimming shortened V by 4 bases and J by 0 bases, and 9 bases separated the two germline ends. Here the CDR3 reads CAISARGMNTEAFF. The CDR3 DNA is TGTGCCATCAGTGCGCGCGGAATGAACACTGAAGCTTTCTTT.

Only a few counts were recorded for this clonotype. The CDR3 DNA reads as TGCAGTGCTAGAGGAATACAGGGGGCGAGAACTAATGAAAAACTGTTTTTT. As protein: CSARGIQGARTNEKLFF. V usage is TRBV20-1 and J usage is TRBJ1-4, with 9 nucleotides matching TRBD1. V trimming: 1 base; J trimming: 1 base; junction bases outside the gene matches: 7. This CDR3 region has 17 residues. The germline V gene encodes CDR1 DFQATT and CDR2 SNEGSKA (reference sequence).

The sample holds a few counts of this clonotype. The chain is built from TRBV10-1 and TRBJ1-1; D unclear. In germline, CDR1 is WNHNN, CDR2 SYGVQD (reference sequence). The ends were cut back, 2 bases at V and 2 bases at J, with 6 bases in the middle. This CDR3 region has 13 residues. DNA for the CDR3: TGCGCCAGCAGTGAGCAGGCAAACACTGAAGCTTTCTTT. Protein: CASSEQANTEAFF.

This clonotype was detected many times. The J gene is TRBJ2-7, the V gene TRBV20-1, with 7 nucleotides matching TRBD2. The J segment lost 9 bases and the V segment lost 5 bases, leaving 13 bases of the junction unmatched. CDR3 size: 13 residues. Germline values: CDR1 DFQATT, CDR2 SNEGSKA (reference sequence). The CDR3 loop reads CSAGRDYGRGQYF. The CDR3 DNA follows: TGCAGTGCTGGCCGGGACTACGGGCGGGGGCAGTACTTC.

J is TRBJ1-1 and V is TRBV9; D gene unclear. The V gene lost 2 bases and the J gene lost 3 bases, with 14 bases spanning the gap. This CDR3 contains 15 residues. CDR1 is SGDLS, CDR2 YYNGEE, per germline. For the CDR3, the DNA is TGTGCCAGCAGCGTTTTCCCTCTTGGGGACACTGAAGCTTTCTTT. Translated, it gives CASSVFPLGDTEAFF. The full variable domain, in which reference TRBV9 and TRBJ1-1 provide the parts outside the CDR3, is DSGVTQTPKHLITATGQRVTLRCSPRSGDLSVYWYQQSLDQGLQFLIQYYNGEERAKGNILERFSAQQFPDLHSELNLSSLELGDSALYFCASSVFPLGDTEAFFGQGTRLTVV.

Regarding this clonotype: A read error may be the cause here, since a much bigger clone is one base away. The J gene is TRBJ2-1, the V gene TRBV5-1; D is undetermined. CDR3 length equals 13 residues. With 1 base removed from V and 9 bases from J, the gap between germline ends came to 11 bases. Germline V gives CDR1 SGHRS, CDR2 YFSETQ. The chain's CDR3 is CASSLSGRREQFF. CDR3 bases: TGCGCCAGCAGCTTGTCTGGCCGACGTGAGCAGTTCTTC.

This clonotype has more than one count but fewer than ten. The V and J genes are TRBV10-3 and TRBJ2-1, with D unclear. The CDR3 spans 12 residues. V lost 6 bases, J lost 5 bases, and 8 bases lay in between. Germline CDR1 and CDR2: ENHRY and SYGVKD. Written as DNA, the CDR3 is TGTGCCATCAGCTTAGGGAACAATGAGCAGTTCTTC. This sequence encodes CAISLGNNEQFF.

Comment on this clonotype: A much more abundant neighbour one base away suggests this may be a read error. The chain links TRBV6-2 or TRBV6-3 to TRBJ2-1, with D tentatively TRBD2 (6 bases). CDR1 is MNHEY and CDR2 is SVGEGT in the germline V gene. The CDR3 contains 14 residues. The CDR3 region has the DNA TGTGCCAATACTCGGGTCCTAGCGTACAATGAGCGGTTCTTC. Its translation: CANTRVLAYNERFF.

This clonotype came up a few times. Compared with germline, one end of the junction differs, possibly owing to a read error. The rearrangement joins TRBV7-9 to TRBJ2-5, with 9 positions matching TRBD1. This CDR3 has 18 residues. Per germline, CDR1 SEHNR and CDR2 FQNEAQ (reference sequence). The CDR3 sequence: CASSLHRDRVEGRETRYF. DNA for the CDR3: TGTGCCAGCAGCTTACACCGGGACAGGGTAGAAGGGCGAGAGACCCGGTACTTC. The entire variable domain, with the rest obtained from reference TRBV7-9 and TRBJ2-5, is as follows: DTGVSQNPRHKITKRGQNVTFRCDPISEHNRLYWYRQTLGQGPEFLTYFQNEAQLEKSRLLSDRFSAERPKGSFSTLEIQRTEQGDSAMYLCASSLHRDRVEGRETRYFGPGTRLLVL.